This T cell receptor (beta chain) was retrieved from a study of cytomegalovirus exposure and HLA in healthy donors. Looked up from germline, CDR1 is ENHRY and CDR2 is SYGVKD. The CDR3 has 14 residues. V gave up 6 bases and J gave up 3 bases, with 11 bases separating them. PCR amplification relied on 60 Vbeta primers (plus 13 Jbeta primers). Clones were read by immunoSEQ multiplex PCR, and TCRdb kept only the in-frame ones, dropping some. Among about 200,000 clones listed, about 79% were seen once. Sequences were obtained from PBMCs. The clonotype comes from a boy aged 2 to 10 in good health and CMV-seronegative. The chain uses TRBV10-3 and TRBJ2-2, with a weak D call TRBD1 (5 bases). This CDR3 is CAIRGSTDTGELFF. The CDR3 region has the DNA TGTGCCATCAGAGGCTCGACAGACACCGGGGAGCTGTTTTTT.